This T cell receptor beta chain was observed in a study of regulatory T cells in long-lasting Graves disease. This clonotype has more than one count but fewer than ten. Time point described: persistent/refractory GD, antithyroid drugs over 5 years with positive TRAb. Construction of the TCR library relied on RNA isolated from PBMCs. Construction of the TCR beta libraries employed iRepertoire HTBI primers in conjunction with Arm-PCR of CDR3 regions. TCRdb ran MiXCR on the multiplex PCR reads and lists one entry per CDR3 protein. The sample yields around 450,000 distinct CDR3 sequences, under 25% seen once. The clonotype comes from a female donor with Graves disease. Sample: peripheral blood mononuclear cells (PBMCs), taken when the disease was refractory, from a patient treated with antithyroid drugs.

CDR3 sequence reads: CASSFGEGEQYF. CDR3 in DNA: TGTGCCAGCAGCTTCGGGGAGGGCGAGCAGTACTTC. The chain has TRBV3-1 and TRBJ2-7, with 7 bases lining up with TRBD2. Germline V gene data show CDR1 as LGHDT and CDR2 as YNNKEL (reference sequence). Unmatched junction bases numbered 4, after V lost 5 bases and J lost 6 bases. The CDR3 runs 12 residues.